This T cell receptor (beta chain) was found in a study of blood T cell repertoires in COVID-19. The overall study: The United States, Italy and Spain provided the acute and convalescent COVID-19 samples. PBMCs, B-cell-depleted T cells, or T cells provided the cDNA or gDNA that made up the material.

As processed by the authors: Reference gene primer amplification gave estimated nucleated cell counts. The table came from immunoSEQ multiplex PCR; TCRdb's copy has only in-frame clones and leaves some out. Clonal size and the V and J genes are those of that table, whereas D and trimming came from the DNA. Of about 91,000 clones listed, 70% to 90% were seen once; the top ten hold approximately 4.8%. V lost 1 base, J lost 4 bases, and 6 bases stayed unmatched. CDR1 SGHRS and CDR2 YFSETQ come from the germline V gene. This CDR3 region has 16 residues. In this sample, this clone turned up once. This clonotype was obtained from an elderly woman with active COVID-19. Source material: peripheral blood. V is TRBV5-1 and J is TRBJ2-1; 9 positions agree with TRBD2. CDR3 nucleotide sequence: TGCGCCAGCAGCTTGCCTAGCGGGATTCCATACAATGAGCAGTTCTTC. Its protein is CASSLPSGIPYNEQFF.